This T cell receptor (beta chain) was identified in a study of a mutant IDH1 vaccine in newly diagnosed glioma. Overall study context: Previous care, which was radiotherapy, temozolomide, or both, most often involved both.

Indicated time point: week 11, during vaccination. Every single dose of the vaccine, 300 ug of mutant IDH1 20-mer peptide, came with topical imiquimod. Remarks on this clone: Antigen unknown.

Only in-frame clones appear in the TCRdb table, and some are missing; sequencing was by immunoSEQ multiplex PCR. The table records about 120,000 clones, roughly 88% of them present only once. The CDR3 covers 15 residues. With 3 bases clipped from V and 5 bases from J, the junction kept 7 bases outside the gene matches. Germline V gives CDR1 MNHEY, CDR2 SMNVEV (reference sequence). The starting material was PBMCs, obtained from a glioma patient whose treatment included an IDH1 peptide vaccine. V gene TRBV27 combines with J gene TRBJ2-7; the match to TRBD2 covers 10 bases. The receptor comes from a woman in her forties or fifties with glioma. The CDR3: CASSFVPSGSHEQYF. DNA for the CDR3: TGTGCCAGCAGTTTCGTCCCTAGCGGGAGCCACGAGCAGTACTTC.